This T cell receptor (beta chain) was recovered during a study of T cells in Graves' hyperthyroidism and ophthalmopathy. Study results and caveats: Stable hyperthyroidism was told apart from ophthalmopathy by a model built on 13 V-J features.

The CDR3 covers 12 residues. Germline CDR1 is MNHNS and CDR2 is SASEGT. The sample holds a few counts of this clonotype. Its antigen is as yet unknown. Orbital computed tomography, thyroid ultrasound, serum thyroxine and TRAb, and clinical symptoms together informed the diagnoses. Amplified regions were TCR beta CDR3 sequences from RNA transcripts. The HTBI set primed first-round TCR CDR3 RT-PCR. TCRdb processed the multiplex PCR reads anew with MiXCR; each CDR3 protein has one entry. The sample contains 530,000 or so distinct CDR3 sequences, approximately 17% of which appear only once. The sample was blood. V usage is TRBV6-1 and J usage is TRBJ2-6; no definite D call. The sequence came from a woman between 18 and 29 years old with Graves' ophthalmopathy. DNA of the CDR3: TGTGCGGCAGCCCTGGGGGCCAACGTCCTGACTTTC. Protein sequence: CAAALGANVLTF.